This passage covers 29 T cell receptor beta chains from one sample sequenced in a study of blood T cell repertoires in COVID-19. The method was immunoSEQ multiplex PCR; TCRdb's version includes in-frame clones alone and lacks a portion of them. This table holds about 120,000 clones, around 64% found once. The sequenced sample consisted of peripheral blood. These receptors were obtained from a human donor with acute or convalescent COVID-19. The donor label of this sample is uncertain.

This clone appeared a single time. The chain employs TRBV6-5 and TRBJ2-3, with 7 bases fitting TRBD1. Losses at the gene ends were 6 bases for V and 2 bases for J; bases not matched to a gene: 5. Germline assignment: CDR1 MNHEY and CDR2 SVGAGI. The CDR3 contains 14 residues. CDR3: CASRLTGATDTQYF. CDR3 sequence (DNA): TGTGCCAGCAGACTTACAGGGGCCACAGATACGCAGTATTTT.

CDR3 protein: CASSKTGQNTEAFF. The DNA for the CDR3 is TGTGCCAGCAGTAAGACAGGACAGAACACTGAAGCTTTCTTT. The rearrangement joins TRBV6-5 to TRBJ1-1, with D tentatively TRBD1 (6 bases). Germline CDR1 and CDR2: MNHEY and SVGAGI. There are 14 residues in the CDR3. Deletions cut 5 bases from V and 1 base from J, with 11 bases between.

There are a few counts of this clone. The rearrangement links TRBV28 to TRBJ2-3; maybe TRBD2 (6 bases). The CDR3 covers 15 residues. V was trimmed by 5 bases and J by 3 bases, leaving 15 bases between them. Germline lookup yields CDR1 MDHEN and CDR2 SYDVKM. The CDR3 DNA reads as TGTGCCAGCAGTCGGACCGGGGGAACAACAGATACGCAGTATTTT. Translating gives CASSRTGGTTDTQYF.

The chain's CDR3 is CATSDVPTSTDTQYF. The CDR3 bases are TGTGCCACCAGTGACGTTCCCACTAGCACAGATACGCAGTATTTT. V and J are TRBV24-1 and TRBJ2-3; D unresolved. The CDR3 has 15 residues. The germline V and J ends were trimmed by 4 bases and 0 bases, with 10 bases remaining between them. The germline CDR1 and CDR2 sequences are KGHDR and SFDVKD.

This sequence joins TRBV12-3 or TRBV12-4 and TRBJ2-1, with TRBD1 as a possible D gene (6 bases). V was clipped by 6 bases and J by 10 bases, with 16 bases between them. This CDR3 is built from 13 residues. The CDR3 here is CASRLDRFGEQFF. The CDR3 nucleotides read TGTGCCAGCAGGCTCGACAGGTTTGGGGAGCAGTTCTTC.

The V gene is TRBV30, the J gene TRBJ2-3; the D gene is possibly TRBD2 (6 bases). This CDR3 region has 14 residues. V dropped 1 base and J dropped 2 bases, with 10 bases sitting between them. Germline-derived CDR1 and CDR2 are GTSNPN and SVGIG (reference sequence). The CDR3 DNA follows: TGTGCCTGGAGTGGAGGCGGGGCCACAGATACGCAGTATTTT. This codes for CAWSGGGATDTQYF.

This clone was detected many times. This chain uses TRBV28 with TRBJ1-4; 8 bases align to TRBD1. Germline CDR1 reads MDHEN; CDR2 reads SYDVKM. Trimming cost V 6 bases and J 5 bases; bases outside gene matches: 5. The CDR3 spans 14 residues. This CDR3 reads CASRLTGENEKLFF. The CDR3 coding sequence is TGTGCCAGCAGGCTGACAGGGGAGAATGAAAAACTGTTTTTT.

The chain carries TRBV6-4 and TRBJ2-1; TRBD2 matches 12 bases. V was pared by 5 bases and J by 6 bases, with 5 bases of the junction left unmatched. Germline V gene sequence: CDR1 MRHNA, CDR2 SNTAGT. The CDR3 is made up of 15 amino acids. This CDR3 is CASSSSGGGSNEQFF. CDR3 sequence (DNA): TGTGCCAGCAGTTCTAGCGGGGGGGGCTCCAATGAGCAGTTCTTC.

The genes are TRBV7-9 and TRBJ1-2, with TRBD1 matching 10 bases. There are 15 residues in the CDR3. Unmatched junction bases numbered 12, after V lost 8 bases and J lost 6 bases. Germline V gene lookup returns CDR1 SEHNR and CDR2 FQNEAQ (reference sequence). CDR3 DNA sequence: TGTGCCAGCTTCGCTGGTGGGACAGGGGTTGATGGCTACACCTTC. It encodes CASFAGGTGVDGYTF. Using reference TRBV7-9 and TRBJ1-2 for the parts outside the CDR3, the full variable domain is DTGVSQNPRHKITKRGQNVTFRCDPISEHNRLYWYRQTLGQGPEFLTYFQNEAQLEKSRLLSDRFSAERPKGSFSTLEIQRTEQGDSAMYLCASFAGGTGVDGYTFGSGTRLTVV.

The CDR3 DNA is TGTGCCACCAGCAGAGATGGAGCGGGGGTCGGGTACCAAGAGACCCAGTACTTC. It is translated as CATSRDGAGVGYQETQYF. The chain has TRBV15 and TRBJ2-5, with 8 bases that match TRBD2. The V gene's germline CDR1 is LNHNV and CDR2 YYDKDF (reference sequence). V lost 0 bases to trimming and J lost 0 bases; unmatched junction nucleotides: 9. The CDR3 is made up of 18 amino acids.

This chain joins TRBV10-3 and TRBJ1-1; 10 positions match TRBD1. Trimming removed 3 bases from V and 5 bases from J; junction bases left unmatched: 6. The CDR3 covers 15 residues. CDR1 ENHRY and CDR2 SYGVKD come from the germline V gene. The CDR3 nucleotides read TGTGCCATCAGTGACTACGGACAGGGGGGGACTGAAGCTTTCTTT. Translated: CAISDYGQGGTEAFF.

This sequence joins TRBV7-2 and TRBJ2-2, with 10 positions matching TRBD2. In germline, CDR1 is SGHTA, CDR2 FQGNSA. The junction had 9 bases not matched to a gene; V was cut back by 2 bases and J by 6 bases. This CDR3 comprises 17 residues. CDR3 bases: TGTGCCAGCAGCTTATCTAGCGGGGGTGCCTCAGCCGGGGAGCTGTTTTTT. It translates to CASSLSSGGASAGELFF.

Notes on this clone: At the DNA level, this CDR3 is encoded by other sequences in the same sample as well. This rearrangement joins TRBV18 to TRBJ1-2, with D maybe TRBD1 (6 bases). The CDR3 length is 12 residues. CDR1 is KGHSH, CDR2 LQKENI, per germline. V gave up 3 bases and J gave up 6 bases, with 8 bases separating them. CDR3 protein: CASSPRTDGYTF. The DNA for the CDR3 is TGTGCCAGCTCACCTAGGACAGATGGCTACACCTTC.

This sequence joins TRBV6-5 and TRBJ1-4, with 10 nucleotides matching TRBD1. The germline gives CDR1 MNHEY, CDR2 SVGAGI. The V gene end was trimmed by 6 bases and the J gene end by 6 bases; junction bases not matched to a gene: 4. This CDR3 contains 14 residues. The CDR3 nucleotides are TGTGCCAGCAGGACAGGGGGCCCCCATGAAAAACTGTTTTTT. Its protein is CASRTGGPHEKLFF.

The gene calls are TRBV3-1 (or the pseudogene TRBV3-2) and TRBJ2-7; 7 nucleotides agree with TRBD2. Germline assignment: CDR1 LGHDT and CDR2 YNNKEL (reference sequence). V lost 1 base, J lost 4 bases, and 7 bases stayed unmatched. This CDR3 comprises 15 residues. CDR3 protein: CASSQVPSGSYEQYF. The CDR3 nucleotides read TGTGCCAGCAGCCAAGTGCCTAGCGGTTCGTACGAGCAGTACTTC.

The rearrangement uses TRBV11-2 and TRBJ1-4; a possible D gene is TRBD1 (6 bases). CDR3 length: 15 amino acids. From germline, CDR1 is SGHAT and CDR2 FQNNGV. V was clipped by 5 bases and J by 7 bases, with 17 bases between them. CDR3 sequence: CASSGTRGRREKLFF. CDR3 in DNA: TGTGCCAGCAGCGGAACCAGGGGACGGCGTGAAAAACTGTTTTTT.

The rearrangement uses TRBV6-6 and TRBJ1-6; D gene unclear. This CDR3 has 15 amino acids. V lost 4 bases to trimming and J lost 0 bases, with 7 bases between them. CDR1 is MNHNY, CDR2 SVGAGI, per germline (reference sequence). CDR3 bases: TGTGCCAGCAGTTGGCGGGACTCCTATAATTCACCCCTCCACTTT. Its translation is CASSWRDSYNSPLHF.

The V gene is TRBV5-1, the J gene TRBJ1-6, with 8 bases aligning to TRBD1. The germline V gene has CDR1 SGHRS and CDR2 YFSETQ. V lost 0 bases, J lost 9 bases, and 5 bases stayed unmatched. The CDR3 runs 15 residues. The CDR3 DNA sequence: TGCGCCAGCAGCTTGGCCTTGACAGGGGTTTCACCCCTCCACTTT. Translation: CASSLALTGVSPLHF. The full variable domain, rest sourced from reference TRBV5-1 and TRBJ1-6, is KAGVTQTPRYLIKTRGQQVTLSCSPISGHRSVSWYQQTPGQGLQFLFEYFSETQRNKGNFPGRFSGRQFSNSRSEMNVSTLELGDSALYLCASSLALTGVSPLHFGNGTRLTVT.

The chain is built from TRBV12-3 or TRBV12-4 and TRBJ2-7, with D possibly being TRBD1 (7 bases). V was clipped by 6 bases and J by 4 bases, with 13 bases between them. The CDR3 length is 13 residues. The CDR3 is CASSRGAGYEQYV. As DNA, the CDR3 is TGTGCCAGCAGCAGGGGGGCCGGGTACGAGCAGTACGTC.

V gene TRBV9 combines with J gene TRBJ2-3; 8 bases are a match to TRBD2. The CDR3 is 21 residues long. Germline assignment: CDR1 SGDLS and CDR2 YYNGEE. Trimming cost V 0 bases and J 0 bases; bases outside gene matches: 18. CDR3 bases: TGTGCCAGCAGCGTAGGGGGCTCCCTAGCGCGGGGGGCTATTAGCACAGATACGCAGTATTTT. As protein: CASSVGGSLARGAISTDTQYF.

The J gene is TRBJ2-5, the V gene TRBV2; TRBD1 is a possible D gene (6 bases). There are 14 residues in the CDR3. In germline, CDR1 is SNHLY, CDR2 FYNNEI. The V end was cut by 11 bases, the J end by 4 bases, with 20 bases between. The CDR3 region is CASGDGQTVETQYF. The CDR3, as DNA: TGTGCCTCAGGGGACGGGCAGACGGTAGAGACCCAGTACTTC.

In nucleotides, the CDR3 is TGTGCCAGCAGCTTAGTTCGTAGGGGACAGCTCTCTGGAAACACCATATATTTT. The encoded protein is CASSLVRRGQLSGNTIYF. The rearrangement links TRBV7-8 to TRBJ1-3; 7 bases are a match to TRBD1. Unmatched junction bases numbered 9, after V lost 1 base and J lost 0 bases. Germline CDR1 SGHVS, CDR2 FQNEAQ. This CDR3 is built from 18 residues.

V is TRBV11-3 and J is TRBJ2-1; 10 bases agree with TRBD2. Unmatched junction bases numbered 5, after V lost 1 base and J lost 5 bases. CDR1 is SGHNT and CDR2 is YENEEA in the germline V gene. The CDR3 contains 16 residues. CDR3 residues: CASSLGLAGGNNEQFF. Here the CDR3 DNA reads TGTGCCAGCAGCTTAGGGTTAGCGGGGGGCAACAATGAGCAGTTCTTC.

This clone has a single count. J is TRBJ2-5 and V is TRBV9, with TRBD2 identical over 9 bases. Germline V lookup: CDR1 SGDLS, CDR2 YYNGEE. J gave up 5 bases and V 3 bases, and 8 bases lay outside the gene matches. This CDR3 is built from 15 residues. CDR3 region: CASSARAGGWETQYF. CDR3 DNA sequence: TGTGCCAGCAGCGCCCGAGCGGGGGGTTGGGAGACCCAGTACTTC.

V is TRBV2 and J is TRBJ1-3; no reliable D call. Trimming pared 8 bases from V and 2 bases from J, leaving 10 bases between. CDR1 is SNHLY, CDR2 FYNNEI, per germline. The CDR3 extends over 13 amino acids. For the CDR3, the DNA is TGTGCCAGCTCTCGGAGCGCTGGAAACACCATATATTTT. It codes for CASSRSAGNTIYF.

The chain uses TRBV27 and TRBJ1-1, with 7 bases fitting TRBD1. Trimming took 0 bases from V and 5 from J; bases not matched to a gene: 9. Germline loops: CDR1 MNHEY, CDR2 SMNVEV (reference sequence). This CDR3 has 16 residues. The CDR3 is CASSLSSDRAGTEAFF. In DNA form, the CDR3 reads TGTGCCAGCAGTTTATCCTCAGACAGGGCGGGGACTGAAGCTTTCTTT.

This chain links TRBV5-1 with TRBJ2-2; the D gene is possibly TRBD2 (6 bases). The CDR3 loop spans 13 amino acids. V was pared by 7 bases and J by 5 bases, with 12 bases between. Germline V lookup: CDR1 SGHRS, CDR2 YFSETQ. The CDR3 DNA reads TGCGCCAGCGCAGCGCGGGATACCGGGGAGCTGTTTTTT. Protein sequence: CASAARDTGELFF.

This sequence joins TRBV4-2 and TRBJ2-1, with 11 bases matching TRBD1. Losses at the gene ends were 0 bases for V and 7 bases for J; bases not matched to a gene: 2. The CDR3 runs 15 residues. Germline lookup yields CDR1 LGHNA and CDR2 YNFKEQ. The CDR3 region is CASSQEDRGPNEQFF. In DNA form, the CDR3 reads TGTGCCAGCAGCCAAGAGGACAGGGGGCCAAATGAGCAGTTCTTC.

A few counts support this clone. The V call is TRBV9, the J call TRBJ1-3; D ambiguous. V was pared by 6 bases and J by 2 bases, with 21 bases between. CDR1 and CDR2 (germline): SGDLS, YYNGEE. The CDR3 sequence is 17 residues long. This chain's CDR3 is CASIPGPSHETGNTIYF. The DNA for the CDR3 is TGTGCCAGCATTCCCGGGCCTAGCCATGAAACTGGAAACACCATATATTTT.